This T cell receptor (beta chain) was found in a study of cytomegalovirus exposure and HLA in healthy donors. Study-level information: The same platform as the roughly 700 first-cohort repertoires was used for the 120 validation repertoires, a later analysis reported.

Broader study findings: The study designated about 160 TCR beta chains cytomegalovirus-associated. A classifier reportedly called cytomegalovirus status with high sensitivity and specificity.

Clones were sequenced by immunoSEQ multiplex PCR, and TCRdb holds only the in-frame ones, with some missing. Of tens of thousands of clones listed, approximately 92% are singletons. The donors were in the approximately 110-subject validation cohort; that cohort was separate from the roughly 700-subject first cohort. Concerning this clone: Antigen unknown.

Germline V gene data show CDR1 as SGHAT and CDR2 as FQNNGV. This CDR3 comprises 13 residues. The ends were cut back, 1 base at V and 8 bases at J, with 11 bases in the middle. This TCR was recovered from a young woman in good health and CMV-seronegative. The sample was PBMCs. V gene TRBV11-2 combines with J gene TRBJ1-2; TRBD1 is a possible D gene (5 bases). The DNA for the CDR3 is TGTGCCAGCAGCTTAGGTACAGGAGCGGGCTACACCTTC. This encodes CASSLGTGAGYTF.